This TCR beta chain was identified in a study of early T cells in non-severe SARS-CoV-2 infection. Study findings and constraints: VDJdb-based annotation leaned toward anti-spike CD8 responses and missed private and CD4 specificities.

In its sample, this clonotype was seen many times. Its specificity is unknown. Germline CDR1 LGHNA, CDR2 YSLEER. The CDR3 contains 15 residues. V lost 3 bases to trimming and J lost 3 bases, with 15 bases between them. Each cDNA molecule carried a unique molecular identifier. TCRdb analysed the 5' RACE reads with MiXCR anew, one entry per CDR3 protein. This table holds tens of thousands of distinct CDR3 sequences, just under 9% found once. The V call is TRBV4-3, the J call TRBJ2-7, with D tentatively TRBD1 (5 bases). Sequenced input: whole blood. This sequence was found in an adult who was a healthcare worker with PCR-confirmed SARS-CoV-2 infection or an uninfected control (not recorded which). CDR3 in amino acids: CASSQAAGNNYEQYF. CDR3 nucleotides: TGCGCCAGCAGCCAGGCGGCAGGGAACAACTACGAGCAGTACTTC.